The rows below give T cell receptor beta chains drawn from one sample of a study of T cell repertoires in cytomegalovirus infection. TCRdb redid the calling of the reads with MiXCR, one entry per CDR3 protein. Of around 740,000 distinct CDR3 sequences in the sample, 35% to 45% were seen once. Sequences were obtained from PBMCs. The receptors originated from a human donor in good health (CMV status not recorded). Some clones in this sample may be carry-over from other donors' samples. CDR3s include the opening cysteine and the closing phenylalanine or tryptophan. A D gene is named only where the DNA matches it firmly. A clone size is listed for some rows: how often the clone was seen (once, few, many), or a class if it is expanded.

D gene	V gene	J gene	CDR3 length	clone size	CDR3 DNA	CDR3 protein
NA	TRBV19	TRBJ2-7	12	NA	TGTGCCAGGGGTTGGACCTCTTCCGAGCAGTACTTC	CARGWTSSEQYF
NA	TRBV12-5	TRBJ2-1	14	NA	TGTGCTAGTGGTGATGGGGGAAAGGTCAATGAGCAGTTCTTC	CASGDGGKVNEQFF
TRBD2	TRBV6-5	TRBJ2-4	15	few	TGTGCCAGTTCCCCGGGACTAGCGGGAAAGAACATTCAGTACTTC	CASSPGLAGKNIQYF
NA	TRBV6-1	TRBJ2-3	14	NA	TGTGCCAGCTACCGGGACACCCAAGTAGAGACGCAGTATTTT	CASYRDTQVETQYF
NA	TRBV15	TRBJ2-3	13	few	TGTGCCACCAGCAAACGGGGCCCAGATACGCAGTATTTT	CATSKRGPDTQYF
NA	TRBV29-1	TRBJ1-1	13	few	TGCAGCGTTGAAAGGGGGATTCGTACTGAAGCTTTCTTT	CSVERGIRTEAFF
NA	TRBV7-9	TRBJ1-3	16	few	TGTGCCAGCAGCTCTTACATCCAGCGCTCTGGAAACACCATATATTTT	CASSSYIQRSGNTIYF
NA	TRBV24-1	TRBJ2-5	13	many	TGTGCCACCAGTGATGGGACGTTAGAGACCCAGTACTTC	CATSDGTLETQYF
NA	TRBV27	TRBJ2-7	15	NA	TGTGCCAGCAGTTTAAAGGACGGACGGGCCTACGAGCAGTACTTC	CASSLKDGRAYEQYF
NA	TRBV7-2	TRBJ2-7	16	few	TGTGCCAGCACCACCGCGACTACCTCCGCGGCCTACGAGCAGTACTTC	CASTTATTSAAYEQYF
NA	TRBV20-1	TRBJ2-5	16	NA	TGCAGTGCTAGAGATTCAGGGGGGGGCCTGCAAGAGACCCAGTACTTC	CSARDSGGGLQETQYF
NA	TRBV28	TRBJ1-4	15	NA	TGTGCCAGCAGCGTAGGTCGGGTGACTAATGAAAAACTGTTTTTT	CASSVGRVTNEKLFF
TRBD2	TRBV7-6	TRBJ2-7	13	NA	TGTGCCCGCAGCTTAGCGACTAGCCTCGAGCAGTACTTC	CARSLATSLEQYF
TRBD1	TRBV28	TRBJ1-1	13	few	TGTGCCAGCAGTTTGACAGGGACACTTGAAGCTTTCTTT	CASSLTGTLEAFF
NA	TRBV7-2	TRBJ1-1	16	many	TGTGCCAGCAGCTTATCCTTTTTACAGGCGGGCACTGAAGCTTTCTTT	CASSLSFLQAGTEAFF
NA	TRBV29-1	TRBJ1-1	15	NA	TGCAGCGTTGGGTTGAGGGCAGGGAGGTACACTGAAGCTTTCTTT	CSVGLRAGRYTEAFF
TRBD2	TRBV6-5	TRBJ2-1	16	few	TGTGCCAGCAGTTACTCGACAGCCGGGAGGGCCGGTGAGCAGTTCTTC	CASSYSTAGRAGEQFF
TRBD2	TRBV20-1	TRBJ2-3	15	NA	TGCAGTGCTAGAAATGGGCGGGGGGGCGCAGATACGCAGTATTTT	CSARNGRGGADTQYF
NA	TRBV7-9	TRBJ1-5	14	many	TGTGCCAGCAGCTTAGGAGGGCCCAATCAGCCCCAGCATTTT	CASSLGGPNQPQHF
TRBD2	TRBV7-2	TRBJ2-1	18	NA	TGTGCCAGCAGCATTCCTCTTCGAGAGGGAGGGAACCTCAATGAGCAGTTCTTC	CASSIPLREGGNLNEQFF
NA	TRBV7-9	TRBJ2-6	15	NA	TGTGCCAGCACTCCCGGGACTTCTGGGGCCAACGTCCTGACTTTC	CASTPGTSGANVLTF
NA	TRBV12-3/TRBV12-4	TRBJ2-7	12	NA	TGTGCCAGCAGTTTGGAGGCGCTCGAGCAGTACTTC	CASSLEALEQYF
NA	TRBV6-1	TRBJ1-5	17	NA	TGTGCCAGCAGTGAAGCGCCCTCTGCCCCCGGGAATCAGCCCCAGCATTTT	CASSEAPSAPGNQPQHF
NA	TRBV28	TRBJ1-6	17	NA	TGTGCCAGCAGAAGCCGACCGGACAGTTTTTATAATTCACCCCTCCACTTT	CASRSRPDSFYNSPLHF
TRBD1	TRBV7-6	TRBJ2-7	14	NA	TGTGCCAGCAAAAGGGACAGGACCTCCTACGAGCAGTACTTC	CASKRDRTSYEQYF
NA	TRBV7-2	TRBJ2-7	15	few	TGTGCCAGCAGCTTCGACAGGTTTAGAGTCTACGAGCAGTACTTC	CASSFDRFRVYEQYF
NA	TRBV4-1	TRBJ2-2	14	NA	TGCGCCAGCAGCCAAGTGACAAACACCGGGGAGCTGTTTTTT	CASSQVTNTGELFF
TRBD1	TRBV7-2	TRBJ1-6	17	NA	TGTGCCAGCAGCCCCAAGACAGGGATGTTAGATAATTCACCCCCCCACTTT	CASSPKTGMLDNSPPHF
NA	TRBV19	TRBJ1-3	13	NA	TGTGCCAGTAGTATAGATCGTGGAAACACCATATATTTT	CASSIDRGNTIYF
TRBD1	TRBV6-5	TRBJ2-3	16	NA	TGTGCCAGCAGACCTATAACAGGGGGCCACACAGATACGCAGTATTTT	CASRPITGGHTDTQYF
NA	TRBV28	TRBJ1-2	16	NA	TGTGCCAGCAGCGACGCGAGAGGACGGCAGGCGTATGGCTACACCTTC	CASSDARGRQAYGYTF
NA	TRBV6-8	TRBJ2-1	16	NA	TGTGCCAGCAGTTACTCGGGGCTGAGCTCCTACTATGAGCAGTTCTTC	CASSYSGLSSYYEQFF
NA	TRBV5-4	TRBJ1-1	13	NA	TGTGCCAGCAGCGTTCCGGAGAACACTGAAGATTTCTTT	CASSVPENTEDFF
TRBD1	TRBV12-3/TRBV12-4	TRBJ2-7	15	NA	TGTGCCAGCAGCGACGGGACAGGGATATCCTACGAGCCGTACTTC	CASSDGTGISYEPYF
NA	TRBV7-2	TRBJ1-1	14	NA	TGTGCCAGCAGCTTATTAGGGTTTCGCACTGAAGCTTTCTTT	CASSLLGFRTEAFF
NA	TRBV28	TRBJ1-5	12	NA	TGTGCCAGCAGTTTATATCTGCAGCCCCAGCATTTT	CASSLYLQPQHF
NA	TRBV29-1	TRBJ2-3	16	few	TGCAGCGTTGAAGATCGACTCACCTTGGTCACAGATACGCAGTATTTT	CSVEDRLTLVTDTQYF
NA	TRBV12-3/TRBV12-4	TRBJ1-5	14	many	TGTGCCAGCAGAAGAGAAGCCCAGTCACAGCCCCAGCATTTT	CASRREAQSQPQHF
NA	TRBV7-2	TRBJ2-1	15	many	TGTGCCAGCAGCGGGAGAGCCCGCCCCGGGAATGAGCAGTTCTTC	CASSGRARPGNEQFF
NA	TRBV7-9	TRBJ1-1	16	NA	TGTGCCAGCATCCCTTGGGTAGGGAGTCGTGACACTGAAGCTTTCTTT	CASIPWVGSRDTEAFF
NA	TRBV5-3	TRBJ2-2	14	NA	TGTGCCAGCAGCTTGGGGACGGGAGAAGGGGAGCTGTTTTTT	CASSLGTGEGELFF
TRBD1	TRBV28	TRBJ1-6	22	many	TGTGCCAGCAGATACGCCCCTTACCGGGACAGGGCCGTCTTTTTGCGCAATTCACCCCTCCACTTT	CASRYAPYRDRAVFLRNSPLHF
NA	TRBV7-3	TRBJ2-5	13	few	TGTGCCAGCAGTTCCCTGCCCGCAGAGACCCAGTACTTC	CASSSLPAETQYF
NA	TRBV28	TRBJ2-7	13	many	TGTGCCAGCAGTTTATTACAGGGCTCCGAGCAGTACTTC	CASSLLQGSEQYF
TRBD2	TRBV11-2	TRBJ2-1	16	NA	TGTGCCAGCAGCATCGCGACTAGCGGGATACGCAATGAGCAGTTCTTC	CASSIATSGIRNEQFF
TRBD1	TRBV6-8	TRBJ1-2	16	NA	TGTGCCAGCTGCACTTCTTCACAGGGGGCGCGGTACGGCTACACCTTC	CASCTSSQGARYGYTF
NA	TRBV4-2	TRBJ1-2	13	NA	TGTGACAGCAGCCAAGATTTCACCCGCGGCTACACCTTC	CDSSQDFTRGYTF
NA	TRBV7-2	TRBJ2-1	14	NA	TGTGCCAGCAGCTTAGTACTCCAGGAGGGTGAGCAGTTCTTC	CASSLVLQEGEQFF
TRBD2	TRBV12-3/TRBV12-4	TRBJ2-3	17	NA	TGTGCCAGCAGTCTCCTCCCCACGGGACTAGGGACAGATACGCAGTATTTT	CASSLLPTGLGTDTQYF
NA	TRBV6-8	TRBJ1-1	15	NA	TGTGCCAGCAGTTACTCGACGACGGCGAACACTGAAGCTTTCTTT	CASSYSTTANTEAFF
NA	TRBV27	TRBJ1-1	11	few	TGTGCCAGCAGCAACGTCACAGGAGCTTTCTTT	CASSNVTGAFF
NA	TRBV6-5	TRBJ1-1	14	NA	TGTGCCAGCAGTTACTCGATCGGGTTTCCTGAATCTTTCTTT	CASSYSIGFPESFF
TRBD2	TRBV25-1	TRBJ2-3	16	NA	TGTGCCAGCAGTAGGCTCGGGAGGGCGAACACAGATACGCAGTATTTT	CASSRLGRANTDTQYF
NA	TRBV6-6	TRBJ1-5	14	few	TGTGCCACCCGGGGCCCTTCAAGCAATCAGCCCCAGCATTTT	CATRGPSSNQPQHF
NA	TRBV28	TRBJ2-7	14	once	TGTGCCAGCAGTGGGAAGTACCGAGGTCTCGAGCAGTACTTC	CASSGKYRGLEQYF
NA	TRBV20-1	TRBJ2-7	14	NA	TGCAGTGCTAGCGCGGACAACGCTGCCTACGAGCAGTACTTC	CSASADNAAYEQYF
NA	TRBV12-3/TRBV12-4	TRBJ1-1	14	NA	TGTGCCAGCAGTCAGCTTGCAATGAACACTGAAGCTTTCTTT	CASSQLAMNTEAFF
TRBD1	TRBV19	TRBJ1-5	15	NA	TGTGCCAGTAGTATCGGCAGGGGGTTCAATCAGCCCCAGCATTTT	CASSIGRGFNQPQHF